The 29 T cell receptor beta chains given below trace back to one sample, sequenced in a study of T-cell reconstitution after alpha-beta-depleted transplantation in children. For TCRbeta, the library was prepared with unique molecular identifiers. TCRdb reanalysed the PCR reads using MiXCR and keeps one entry per CDR3 protein. Of roughly 240,000 distinct CDR3 sequences listed, less than 9% were seen once; the top ten hold roughly 6%. The source material was PBMCs, mostly from graft donor cells, sampled 180 days after TCRalphabeta/CD19-depleted stem cell transplant. Receptor source: a male patient younger than 18 who had a stem cell transplant for acute lymphoblastic leukemia, so the T cells may come from the graft donor.

This clonotype was counted many times. The chain uses TRBV7-3 and TRBJ2-2; TRBD1 matches 8 bases. J gave up 1 base and V 5 bases, and 12 bases lay outside the gene matches. The CDR3 runs to 18 residues. The germline V gene encodes CDR1 SGHTA and CDR2 FQGTGA. The CDR3 nucleotides read TGTGCCAGCAGCCCCCGGGCCTTGACAGGGGTGAACACCGGGGAGCTGTTTTTT. The encoded protein is CASSPRALTGVNTGELFF. Combining the CDR3 with reference TRBV7-3 and TRBJ2-2 gives the whole variable domain GAGVSQTPSNKVTEKGKYVELRCDPISGHTALYWYRQSLGQGPEFLIYFQGTGAADDSGLPNDRFFAVRPEGSVSTLKIQRTERGDSAVYLCASSPRALTGVNTGELFFGEGSRLTVL.

This clonotype was counted ten times or more. The rearrangement uses TRBV5-1 and TRBJ1-6; 9 bases line up with TRBD1. The CDR3 loop spans 16 amino acids. The V gene's germline CDR1 is SGHRS and CDR2 YFSETQ. The ends lost 4 bases at V and 10 bases at J; junction bases unmatched: 12. The CDR3 sequence: CASSPGQGQLKSPLHF. The DNA of the CDR3 is TGCGCCAGCAGCCCGGGACAGGGACAGTTAAAATCACCCCTCCACTTT.

This clonotype was recorded many times. DNA for the CDR3: TGTGCCAGCAGCCCCCCCAGAGAAGGCTACACCTTC. Amino acids: CASSPPREGYTF. The chain recombines TRBV11-1 with TRBJ1-2, with D unresolved. V gave up 5 bases and J gave up 8 bases, with 12 bases separating them. CDR1 and CDR2 from the germline V gene are SGHAT and FQDESV (reference sequence). The CDR3 totals 12 residues.

A few counts support this clonotype. The rearrangement links TRBV27 to TRBJ2-7, with D perhaps TRBD1 or TRBD2 (5 bases each). Trimming removed 4 bases at V and 3 bases at J, with 10 bases between. Looked up from germline, CDR1 is MNHEY and CDR2 is SMNVEV (reference sequence). The CDR3 has 13 amino acids. The CDR3 sequence: CASSWLGVYEQYF. DNA for the CDR3: TGTGCCAGCAGTTGGTTGGGGGTCTACGAGCAGTACTTC.

This clonotype was seen many times. The chain is built from TRBV20-1 and TRBJ1-6, with no clear D. V lost 1 base and J lost 0, with 7 bases in between. From germline, CDR1 is DFQATT and CDR2 SNEGSKA (reference sequence). This CDR3 is 15 amino acids long. The CDR3 is CSARGSSSYNSPLHF. The CDR3 DNA sequence: TGCAGTGCTAGAGGGTCAAGCTCCTATAATTCACCCCTCCACTTT.

This clonotype was recorded many times. This chain connects TRBV9 to TRBJ2-1; TRBD2 matches 8 bases. Germline CDR1 and CDR2: SGDLS and YYNGEE. The CDR3 totals 16 residues. Trimming at V came to 0 bases and at J to 3 bases, leaving 5 bases not matched to a gene. As DNA, the CDR3 is TGTGCCAGCAGCGTAGGTCTAGCGGGCTACTACAATGAGCAGTTCTTC. Its translation: CASSVGLAGYYNEQFF.

This clonotype was seen repeatedly, ten times or more. The chain joins TRBV20-1 to TRBJ2-6, with a weak D call TRBD1 (6 bases). Germline CDR1 and CDR2: DFQATT and SNEGSKA (reference sequence). Trimming shortened V by 2 bases and J by 0 bases, and 11 bases separated the two germline ends. The CDR3 has 16 amino acids. The CDR3 here is CSARRQDLSGANVLTF. DNA for the CDR3: TGCAGTGCTAGAAGACAGGATCTCTCTGGGGCCAACGTCCTGACTTTC.

This clonotype has ten or more counts. The V call is TRBV10-3, the J call TRBJ2-7, with D tentatively TRBD1 or TRBD2 (5 bases each). Germline V gives CDR1 ENHRY, CDR2 SYGVKD. The length of the CDR3 is 13 residues. Trimming removed 6 bases at V and 3 bases at J, with 12 bases between. The CDR3 spells CAIRSGALYEQYF. The CDR3 bases are TGTGCCATCAGGTCCGGGGCCCTCTACGAGCAGTACTTC.

This clonotype was detected many times. The chain recombines TRBV4-3 with TRBJ1-6, with D hard to call. The CDR3 has 12 amino acids. Per the germline V gene, CDR1 is LGHNA and CDR2 is YSLEER. Trimming took 0 bases from V and 6 from J, leaving 0 bases between them. CDR3: CASSQDNSPLHF. The CDR3 bases are TGCGCCAGCAGCCAAGATAATTCACCCCTCCACTTT.

This chain connects TRBV28 to TRBJ2-5; the match to TRBD1 covers 7 bases. V trimming: 10 bases; J trimming: 4 bases; junction bases outside the gene matches: 9. Germline lookup yields CDR1 MDHEN and CDR2 SYDVKM. This CDR3 is built from 13 residues. This CDR3 reads CAMAQTGRETQYF. In DNA, the CDR3 is TGTGCCATGGCCCAGACAGGGAGAGAGACCCAGTACTTC.

This clonotype was seen at least ten times. The V gene is TRBV12-3 or TRBV12-4, the J gene TRBJ1-5; D is undetermined. Trimming cost V 2 bases and J 7 bases, with 12 bases left between them. This CDR3 has 14 residues. CDR3 DNA: TGTGCCAGCAGTTTATTTGGGATACCCCAGCCCCAGCATTTT. This translates into CASSLFGIPQPQHF.

This clonotype has a count of ten or more. J is TRBJ1-3 and V is TRBV12-3 or TRBV12-4; 7 positions agree with TRBD1. The CDR3 covers 15 residues. J was trimmed by 5 bases and V by 6 bases; bases with no gene match: 10. In DNA, the CDR3 is TGTGCCAGCAGCCTCCAGCGACAGGGTCGAAACACCATATATTTT. It is translated as CASSLQRQGRNTIYF.

This clonotype was counted many times. V is TRBV18 and J is TRBJ2-3; 9 positions match TRBD2. Germline values: CDR1 KGHSH, CDR2 LQKENI. This CDR3 has 15 residues. The V gene end was trimmed by 1 base and the J gene end by 7 bases; junction bases not matched to a gene: 6. CDR3 bases: TGTGCCAGCTCACCACTAGCGGGAGTTGAGAATACGCAGTATTTT. Amino acids: CASSPLAGVENTQYF.

This clonotype has ten or more counts. The J gene is TRBJ2-7, the V gene TRBV13; 7 bases match TRBD2. Germline V CDR1 and CDR2: PRHDT, FYEKMQ (reference sequence). Germline trimming cut 0 bases from V and 5 bases from J; bases unmatched to any gene: 7. The CDR3 has 15 residues. In DNA, the CDR3 is TGTGCCAGCAGCTTAGGGGGAGCGGGAAAGAACGAGCAGTACTTC. Translating gives CASSLGGAGKNEQYF.

This clonotype was counted at least ten times. The gene calls are TRBV12-3 or TRBV12-4 and TRBJ1-5; possibly TRBD1 for D (5 bases). The CDR3 loop spans 13 amino acids. Trimming shortened V by 0 bases and J by 7 bases, and 7 bases separated the two germline ends. The CDR3 nucleotides are TGTGCCAGCAGTTTAGCGAGGGGCCAGCCCCAGCATTTT. This sequence encodes CASSLARGQPQHF.

In this sample, this clonotype turned up a few times. CDR3 sequence (DNA): TGTGCCAGTTGCCCAGGGTTGGGCACAGATACGCAGTATTTT. Protein sequence: CASCPGLGTDTQYF. The chain uses TRBV19 and TRBJ2-3; TRBD1 might be the D (5 bases). V was cut by 8 bases and J by 1 base, with 13 bases left in between. Germline V lookup: CDR1 LNHDA, CDR2 SQIVND (reference sequence). The CDR3 spans 14 residues.

The chain links TRBV12-3 or TRBV12-4 to TRBJ2-3; TRBD1 matches at 10 bases. CDR3 length equals 18 residues. The V gene end was trimmed by 11 bases and the J gene end by 4 bases; junction bases not matched to a gene: 21. The CDR3 spells CAFSLALKDRGLADTQYF. The CDR3 DNA reads TGTGCCTTCAGTTTAGCGCTTAAGGACAGGGGGTTGGCAGATACGCAGTATTTT.

This clonotype has ten or more counts. The J gene is TRBJ1-3, the V gene TRBV29-1; no clear D gene. CDR1 and CDR2 (germline): SQVTM, ANQGSEA. V lost 2 bases and J 1 base, leaving 6 bases between the germline ends. CDR3 length: 13 residues. The CDR3 DNA reads TGCAGCGTTGAATCAGGTTCTGGAAACACCATATATTTT. Protein sequence: CSVESGSGNTIYF.

This clonotype appeared many times. The rearrangement uses TRBV7-9 and TRBJ2-1; tentatively, D is TRBD2 (5 bases). Germline V lookup: CDR1 SEHNR, CDR2 FQNEAQ (reference sequence). Trimming shortened V by 3 bases and J by 8 bases, and 17 bases separated the two germline ends. This CDR3 spans 15 amino acids. In nucleotides, the CDR3 is TGTGCCAGCAGCTTTTTGAGGGCCTTTGAGGATGAGCAGTTCTTC. It encodes CASSFLRAFEDEQFF. Full variable domain (missing parts from reference TRBV7-9 and TRBJ2-1): DTGVSQNPRHKITKRGQNVTFRCDPISEHNRLYWYRQTLGQGPEFLTYFQNEAQLEKSRLLSDRFSAERPKGSFSTLEIQRTEQGDSAMYLCASSFLRAFEDEQFFGPGTRLTVL.

A few counts support this clonotype. V and J are TRBV20-1 and TRBJ1-2; D possibly corresponds to TRBD1 (5 bases). This CDR3 region has 11 residues. V was cut by 4 bases and J by 8 bases, with 11 bases left in between. CDR1 DFQATT and CDR2 SNEGSKA come from the germline V gene (reference sequence). The CDR3 region has the DNA TGCAGTGCTACCGGGACTAGGGGCTACACCTTC. Protein sequence: CSATGTRGYTF.

This clonotype was detected ten times or more. V usage is TRBV28 and J usage is TRBJ2-1, with 7 bases matching TRBD2. With V trimmed by 3 bases and J by 12 bases, 2 bases remained unmatched. There are 11 residues in the CDR3. Germline assignment: CDR1 MDHEN and CDR2 SYDVKM. CDR3 loop: CASSFRLAQFF. The CDR3 DNA reads TGTGCCAGCAGTTTTCGACTAGCGCAGTTCTTC.

Many counts were recorded for this clonotype. The chain employs TRBV20-1 and TRBJ1-5; D is perhaps TRBD1 (5 bases). Trimming cost V 3 bases and J 4 bases, with 10 bases left between them. CDR3 size: 13 residues. CDR1 is DFQATT, CDR2 SNEGSKA, per germline (reference sequence). The DNA of the CDR3 is TGCAGTGCTAGTCCCACAGGTAATCAGCCCCAGCATTTT. Its translation is CSASPTGNQPQHF.

Many counts were recorded for this clonotype. The rearrangement links TRBV24-1 to TRBJ2-1, with TRBD2 matching over 14 bases. Germline CDR1 KGHDR, CDR2 SFDVKD. Trimming removed 4 bases from V and 11 bases from J; junction bases left unmatched: 9. CDR3 length equals 16 residues. CDR3 in amino acids: CATSDPGLAGEYKQFF. As DNA, the CDR3 is TGTGCCACCAGTGACCCGGGACTAGCGGGAGAGTACAAGCAGTTCTTC.

This clonotype has at least ten counts. The chain couples TRBV7-9 to TRBJ2-5; TRBD2 matches at 7 bases. V was clipped by 3 bases and J by 5 bases; unmatched bases: 18. The CDR3 runs 18 residues. Germline CDR1 and CDR2: SEHNR and FQNEAQ (reference sequence). CDR3 residues: CASSLGRRWEGPDETQYF. DNA for the CDR3: TGTGCCAGCAGCTTGGGACGACGGTGGGAGGGCCCCGATGAGACCCAGTACTTC.

With regard to this clonotype: Given a much more abundant clone one base away, this may be a read error. The rearrangement joins TRBV5-4 to TRBJ1-2; D might be TRBD1 (5 bases). The CDR3 spans 11 residues. Germline V gene lookup returns CDR1 SGHNT and CDR2 YYREEE (reference sequence). V was clipped by 2 bases and J by 13 bases, with 12 bases between them. CDR3 bases: TGTGCCAGCAGCTTCGATGGGGGAATCACCTTC. This codes for CASSFDGGITF.

This clonotype was recorded at least ten times. The V gene is TRBV29-1, the J gene TRBJ1-1; no clear D gene. The CDR3 extends over 12 amino acids. CDR1 and CDR2 from the germline V gene are SQVTM and ANQGSEA. The ends were cut back, 5 bases at V and 2 bases at J, with 9 bases in the middle. CDR3 sequence reads: CSVYDVNTEAFF. The CDR3 DNA reads TGCAGCGTTTACGACGTAAACACTGAAGCTTTCTTT.

This clonotype was seen many times. This sequence joins TRBV7-2 and TRBJ1-2, with D possibly being TRBD1 (5 bases). Germline loops: CDR1 SGHTA, CDR2 FQGNSA. This CDR3 has 14 amino acids. The V end lost 1 base, the J end lost 2 bases, and 8 bases lay between the germline ends. DNA for the CDR3: TGTGCCAGCAGCTTAGGGACATTAAACTATGGCTACACCTTC. Its protein is CASSLGTLNYGYTF.

This clonotype showed up many times. The CDR3 loop is CSVGTGRGSGNQPQHF. The CDR3 coding sequence is TGCAGTGTCGGGACAGGGAGGGGATCGGGCAATCAGCCCCAGCATTTT. The chain links TRBV20-1 to TRBJ1-5; 9 nucleotides agree with TRBD1. Germline V gives CDR1 DFQATT, CDR2 SNEGSKA (reference sequence). With V trimmed by 7 bases and J by 2 bases, 12 bases remained unmatched. The CDR3 spans 16 residues.

This clonotype was counted ten times or more. The J gene is TRBJ2-1, the V gene TRBV11-2; perhaps TRBD2 as D (6 bases). The germline gives CDR1 SGHAT, CDR2 FQNNGV. Trimming left V 1 base short and J 9 bases short, with 10 bases between. The CDR3 has 13 amino acids. For the CDR3, the DNA is TGTGCCAGCAGCTTAGGTCCGGGGGTTGAGCAGTTCTTC. It is translated as CASSLGPGVEQFF.